What follows is one T cell receptor beta chain and its context. The ends lost 4 bases at V and 10 bases at J; junction bases unmatched: 6. The germline V gene encodes CDR1 SGHAT and CDR2 FQNNGV. The CDR3 is 14 residues long. These data come from a study of blood T cell repertoires in COVID-19. The table came from immunoSEQ multiplex PCR; TCRdb's copy has only in-frame clones and leaves some out. The sample has roughly 130,000 clones, around 87% seen once. Material for sequencing was peripheral blood. The chain is built from TRBV11-2 and TRBJ1-6; TRBD1 agrees at 8 bases. The TCR sequence derives from a woman in her sixties or seventies with acute or convalescent COVID-19. Written as DNA, the CDR3 is TGTGCCAGCAGCTCAGGACAGGGATGGTCACCCCTCCACTTT. Translating gives CASSSGQGWSPLHF. Together with reference TRBV11-2 and TRBJ1-6, the CDR3 gives the full variable domain: EAGVAQSPRYKIIEKRQSVAFWCNPISGHATLYWYQQILGQGPKLLIQFQNNGVVDDSQLPKDRFSAERLKGVDSTLKIQPAKLEDSAVYLCASSSGQGWSPLHFGNGTRLTVT.